This is a list of T cell receptor beta chains from one sample in a study of shared clonotypes between healthy human individuals. TCRdb's table, derived via immunoSEQ multiplex PCR, lists solely in-frame clones and lacks some. The data contain more than 2 million clones, about 94% of them singletons. The specimen was naive CD8+ T cells sorted from blood. The receptors originated from a man aged 18 to 29 in good health. Both conserved end residues are part of each CDR3. A D gene is named only where the DNA matches it firmly. Size is omitted from some rows. Given values are once, few, many or a class for expanded clones.

NA | TRBJ2-2 | TRBD2 | TRBV11-2 | 13 | TGTGCCAGCAGCAGACTAGCGCTCGGGGAGCTGTTTTTT | CASSRLALGELFF
NA | TRBJ2-7 | TRBD2 | TRBV15 | 15 | TGTGCCACCAGCAGCCTTACTAGCGGGAGGGACGAGCAGTACTTC | CATSSLTSGRDEQYF
NA | TRBJ2-1 | NA | TRBV6-1 | 16 | TGTGCCAGCAGTGCTTACGTCCCCTACTCCTACAATGAGCAGTTCTTC | CASSAYVPYSYNEQFF
NA | TRBJ2-7 | TRBD1 | TRBV15 | 16 | TGTGCCACCGAGCCCTCCGGGACAGGGGGTGCCTACGAGCAGTACTTC | CATEPSGTGGAYEQYF
NA | TRBJ2-3 | TRBD2 | TRBV27 | 16 | TGTGCCAGCAGCGTGGGGACTAGCCCTAGCACAGATACGCAGTATTTT | CASSVGTSPSTDTQYF
NA | TRBJ2-5 | NA | TRBV29-1 | 12 | TGCAGCGCAGTAGCGGATTTAGAGACCCAGTACTTC | CSAVADLETQYF
NA | TRBJ2-3 | NA | TRBV27 | 14 | TGTGCCAGCAGTTCCCTAGCAGATACAGATACGCAGTATTTT | CASSSLADTDTQYF
NA | TRBJ1-1 | NA | TRBV27 | 13 | TGTGCCAGCCGGGCGGGGTTGAACACTGAAGCTTTCTTT | CASRAGLNTEAFF
NA | TRBJ1-2 | TRBD1 | TRBV18 | 14 | TGTGCCAGCTCAACCTCCGGGACAGACTATGGCTACACCTTC | CASSTSGTDYGYTF
NA | TRBJ2-7 | NA | TRBV9 | 13 | TGTGCCAGCAGCGTAGGGTCATCCTACGAGCAGTACTTC | CASSVGSSYEQYF
once | TRBJ2-3 | NA | TRBV5-1 | 15 | TGCGCCAGCAGCTTGGACACCCTAAGCACAGATACGCAGTATTTT | CASSLDTLSTDTQYF
NA | TRBJ2-5 | TRBD1 | TRBV10-3 | 14 | TGTGCCATCGGACAGGGTCTATCTCTGGAGACCCAGTACTTC | CAIGQGLSLETQYF
NA | TRBJ2-1 | TRBD2 | TRBV19 | 14 | TGTGCCAGTAGTCTAGCGGGGGCCTACAATGAGCAGTTCTTC | CASSLAGAYNEQFF
NA | TRBJ2-3 | TRBD2 | TRBV5-6 | 17 | TGTGCCAGCAGCTTGGGACTAGCGGGAGGGCCTTATGATACGCAGTATTTT | CASSLGLAGGPYDTQYF
NA | TRBJ2-2 | NA | TRBV28 | 17 | TGTGCCAGCAGTTTAGAGGGAATGTGGCCGAACACCGGGGAGCTGTTTTTT | CASSLEGMWPNTGELFF
NA | TRBJ2-7 | NA | TRBV4-1 | 14 | TGCGCCAGCAGCCAAGAGGCCAGATCCTACGAGCAGTACTTC | CASSQEARSYEQYF
NA | TRBJ2-7 | NA | TRBV5-1 | 14 | TGCGCCAGCAGCCGCGCCGGGATGAACTACGAGCAGTACTTC | CASSRAGMNYEQYF
NA | TRBJ2-7 | TRBD1 | TRBV9 | 13 | TGTGCCAGCAGCGCACAGGGGGCTGGAGAGCAGTACTTC | CASSAQGAGEQYF
NA | TRBJ1-5 | NA | TRBV28 | 12 | TGTGCCAGCAGTCCCGGAGGCCAGCCCCAGCATTTT | CASSPGGQPQHF
NA | TRBJ2-4 | NA | TRBV5-6 | 14 | TGTGCCAGCAGCTCGATTCTAGCCAAAAACATTCAGTACTTC | CASSSILAKNIQYF
NA | TRBJ2-7 | NA | TRBV29-1 | 12 | TGCAGCTACACCGGCCACGGGGACGAGCAGTACTTC | CSYTGHGDEQYF
NA | TRBJ2-7 | NA | TRBV6-5 | 11 | TGTGCCAGCAGTTCGACAGACGAGCAGTACTTC | CASSSTDEQYF
NA | TRBJ2-1 | TRBD2 | TRBV6-6 | 14 | TGTGCCGCCCAGGGGGGACTAGCGGGAGTGGGTTGGTTCTTC | CAAQGGLAGVGWFF
NA | TRBJ2-1 | NA | TRBV5-5 | 13 | TGTGCCAGCAGCTTAAGTCCCTACAATGAGCAGTTCTTC | CASSLSPYNEQFF
NA | TRBJ2-3 | TRBD2 | TRBV5-1 | 13 | TGCGCCAGCAGCCTGACTAGCGGGAGGGAGGCGTATTTT | CASSLTSGREAYF
NA | TRBJ1-2 | NA | TRBV28 | 14 | TGTGCCAGCAGTTTAGACAGCCCCTACTATGGCTACACCTTC | CASSLDSPYYGYTF
once | TRBJ2-3 | NA | TRBV4-2 | 17 | TGTGCCAGCAGCCAACGCCCGTCTGGACTCCACGCAGATACGCAGTATTTT | CASSQRPSGLHADTQYF
NA | TRBJ1-5 | NA | TRBV2 | 16 | TGTGCCAGCAAAATCCGGGACTCAACCAACAGTCAGCCCCAGCATTTT | CASKIRDSTNSQPQHF
NA | TRBJ2-5 | TRBD2 | TRBV11-2 | 17 | TGTGCCAGCAGCGTGGGACTAGCGGGGATTAGACAAGAGACCCAGTACTTC | CASSVGLAGIRQETQYF
NA | TRBJ2-1 | TRBD2 | TRBV4-2 | 18 | TGTGCCAGCAGCCAAGATGGACGGCGGGAGGCGCCCTACAATGAGCAGTTCTTC | CASSQDGRREAPYNEQFF
NA | TRBJ1-2 | NA | TRBV7-9 | 12 | TGTGCCAGCAGTAAAGGGATTTATGGCTACACCTTC | CASSKGIYGYTF
NA | TRBJ2-1 | NA | TRBV6-4 | 15 | TGTGCCAGCAGTGGCGTCGCCGGGACTTACAATGAGCAGTTCTTC | CASSGVAGTYNEQFF
NA | TRBJ2-1 | NA | TRBV5-4 | 13 | TGTGCCAGCAGTCCAGAAGCCTACAATGAGCAGTTCTTC | CASSPEAYNEQFF
NA | TRBJ1-5 | NA | TRBV6-5 | 15 | TGTGCCAGCAGTTACGGGGGGGAGGGCAATCAGCCCCAGCATTTT | CASSYGGEGNQPQHF
NA | TRBJ2-1 | NA | TRBV6-5 | 13 | TGTGCCAGCACGAACAGGGGGGGGAATGAGCAGTTCTTC | CASTNRGGNEQFF
NA | TRBJ1-3 | TRBD1 | TRBV28 | 15 | TGTGCCAGCAGTCCTGACAGGGCTGCCGGAAACACCATATATTTT | CASSPDRAAGNTIYF
NA | TRBJ1-5 | NA | TRBV19 | 17 | TGTGCCAGTAGTATAGATCGGGAGGGGAGCAGAGGTCAGCCCCAGCATTTT | CASSIDREGSRGQPQHF
NA | TRBJ2-1 | TRBD2 | TRBV7-9 | 16 | TGTGCCAGCAGCCCGGAGACTAGCGGGAGTCGCAATGAGCAGTTCTTC | CASSPETSGSRNEQFF
NA | TRBJ2-1 | TRBD2 | TRBV6-5 | 15 | TGTGCCAGCAGTTATCTAGCGGAGTCCTACAATGAGCAGTTCTTC | CASSYLAESYNEQFF
NA | TRBJ1-6 | TRBD1 | TRBV18 | 16 | TGTGCCAGCTCCCCGACAGGGGTTAGTCCCCTTTCACCCCTCCACTTT | CASSPTGVSPLSPLHF
once | TRBJ2-1 | TRBD2 | TRBV7-6 | 14 | TGTGCCACCAGTCTAGCGGGAAACTACAATGAGCAGTTCTTC | CATSLAGNYNEQFF
NA | TRBJ1-5 | NA | TRBV6-1 | 11 | TGTGCTGGAGGGGGGGGGAGGCCCCAGCATTTT | CAGGGGRPQHF
NA | TRBJ2-3 | NA | TRBV7-9 | 16 | TGTGCCAGCAGCTCCCAAGACAGGACAAGCACAGATACGCAGTATTTT | CASSSQDRTSTDTQYF
few | TRBJ1-6 | NA | TRBV30 | 14 | TGTGCCTGGAGTGGGGACGGGGGGAATTCACCCCTCCACTTT | CAWSGDGGNSPLHF
few | TRBJ1-5 | NA | TRBV30 | 15 | TGTGCCTGGAGTGTCGCCGACAGATACAATCAGCCCCAGCATTTT | CAWSVADRYNQPQHF
NA | TRBJ2-7 | NA | TRBV5-4 | 16 | TGTGCCAGCAGCCCGGACTTGCACACAGACTCCTACGAGCAGTACTTC | CASSPDLHTDSYEQYF
few | TRBJ1-4 | NA | TRBV4-1 | 15 | TGCGCCAGCAGCCAATTTGTCTACTCTAATGAAAAACTGTTTTTT | CASSQFVYSNEKLFF
NA | TRBJ2-3 | TRBD2 | TRBV7-8 | 18 | TGTGCCAGCAGCTTAGCCCGGCTTAGCGGGGGGGACACAGATACGCAGTATTTT | CASSLARLSGGDTDTQYF
NA | TRBJ1-2 | NA | TRBV29-1 | 14 | TGCAGCGTTGAAGATCGTCAGGGGAACTATGGCTACACCTTC | CSVEDRQGNYGYTF
NA | TRBJ1-1 | NA | TRBV7-9 | 15 | TGTGCCAGCAGCTTTATCCAGGGGTTGAACACTGAAGCTTTCTTT | CASSFIQGLNTEAFF
NA | TRBJ1-4 | NA | TRBV10-2 | 14 | TGCGCCAGCAGGTCCGCGGCAACTAATGAAAAACTGTTTTTT | CASRSAATNEKLFF
NA | TRBJ2-2 | NA | TRBV5-4 | 13 | TGTGCCAGCAGCTTGGGGGGACCCGGGGAGCTGTTTTTT | CASSLGGPGELFF
few | TRBJ1-1 | NA | TRBV4-1 | 11 | TGCGCCAGCAGCCAACACACTGAAGCTTTCTTT | CASSQHTEAFF
NA | TRBJ2-7 | TRBD1 | TRBV28 | 15 | TGTGCCAGCAGTTTTTGGGGACAGCCTTCCTACGAGCAGTACTTC | CASSFWGQPSYEQYF
NA | TRBJ2-7 | NA | TRBV15 | 14 | TGTGCCACCAGCGCCGGGACATTCTCCTACGAGCAGTACTTC | CATSAGTFSYEQYF
NA | TRBJ2-1 | TRBD2 | TRBV11-2 | 15 | TGTGCCAGCAGCCCCTTAGCGGGAGGGCCAGGTGAGCAGTTCTTC | CASSPLAGGPGEQFF
NA | TRBJ2-5 | NA | TRBV2 | 13 | TGTGCCAACCTCGGACTGGTGAAAGAGACCCAGTACTTC | CANLGLVKETQYF
NA | TRBJ1-5 | NA | TRBV4-3 | 16 | TGCGCCAGCAGCCCCGACGGGAGGGTGAAGGGTCAGCCCCAGCATTTT | CASSPDGRVKGQPQHF